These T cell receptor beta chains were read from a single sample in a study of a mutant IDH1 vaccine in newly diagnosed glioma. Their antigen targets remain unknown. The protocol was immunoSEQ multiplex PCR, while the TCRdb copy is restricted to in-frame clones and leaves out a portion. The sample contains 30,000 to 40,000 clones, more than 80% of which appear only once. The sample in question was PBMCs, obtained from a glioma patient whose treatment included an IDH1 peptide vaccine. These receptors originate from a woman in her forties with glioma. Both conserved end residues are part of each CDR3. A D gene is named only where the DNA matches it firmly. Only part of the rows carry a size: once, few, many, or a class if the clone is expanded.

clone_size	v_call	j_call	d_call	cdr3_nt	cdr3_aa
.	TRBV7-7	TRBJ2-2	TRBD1	TGTGCTAGCAGCAACGACAGGGGGAGCGGGGAGCTGTTTTTT	CASSNDRGSGELFF
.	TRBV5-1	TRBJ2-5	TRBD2	TGCGCCAGCAGCTTGGCCGGGGCTAGCGGGAGGGGGAGCCAAGAGACCCAGTACTTC	CASSLAGASGRGSQETQYF
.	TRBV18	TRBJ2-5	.	TGTGCCAGCTCACCAATGAAGCAGGAGACCCAGTACTTC	CASSPMKQETQYF
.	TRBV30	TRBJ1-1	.	TGTGCCTGGAGTGTACCGGGGGTCAACACTGAAGCTTTCTTT	CAWSVPGVNTEAFF
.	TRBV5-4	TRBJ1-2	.	TGTGCCAGCAGCCCGCCCGGGGGGGGTTTCGTTAGCTACACCTTC	CASSPPGGGFVSYTF
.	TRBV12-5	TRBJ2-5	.	TGTGCTAGTGGTTTGACCCAGGGAGAGACCCAGTACTTC	CASGLTQGETQYF
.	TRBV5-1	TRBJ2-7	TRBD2	TGCGCCAGCAGCCGCCGGGGGACCAGCGGGGGGCTTTATTCCTACGAGCAGTACTTC	CASSRRGTSGGLYSYEQYF
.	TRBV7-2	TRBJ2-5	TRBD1	TGTGCCAGCAGCCCTTGGACAGGGGTGGAAGAGACCCAGTACTTC	CASSPWTGVEETQYF
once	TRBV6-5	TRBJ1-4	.	TGTGCCAGCAGGAGTGGGGGCGGTAATGAAAAACTGTTTTTT	CASRSGGGNEKLFF
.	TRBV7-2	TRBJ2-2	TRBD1	TGTGCCAGTAAACTGGGCAGGGGGAGCGGGGAGCTGTTTTTT	CASKLGRGSGELFF
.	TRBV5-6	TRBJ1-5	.	TGTGCCAGCAGCTTGGGGAATCAGCCCCAGCATTTT	CASSLGNQPQHF
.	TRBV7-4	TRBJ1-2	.	TGTGCCAGCAGCTTAACGACAGGTCTTTATGGCTACACCTTC	CASSLTTGLYGYTF
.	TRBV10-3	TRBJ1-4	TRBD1	TGTGCCATCAGTGAGTCGACAGGGGGGCTTAATGAAAAACTGTTTTTT	CAISESTGGLNEKLFF
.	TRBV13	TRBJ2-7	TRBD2	TGTGCCAGCAGCTTAGGCCTCCTAGCGGGCCTATCCTACGAGCAGTACTTC	CASSLGLLAGLSYEQYF
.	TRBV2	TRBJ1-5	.	TGTGCCAGCAGATACCAGGGGCATAGCAATCAGCCCCAGCATTTT	CASRYQGHSNQPQHF
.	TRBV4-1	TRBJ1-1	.	TGCGCCAGCAGCCAAGGACATTCGGCTTTCTTT	CASSQGHSAFF
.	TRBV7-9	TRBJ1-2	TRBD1	TGTGCCAGCAGCTCGGTGCCTACAGGGGGCTCTAACTATGGCTACACCTTC	CASSSVPTGGSNYGYTF
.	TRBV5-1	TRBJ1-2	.	TGCGCCAGCAGCTTGGCCAGCGGAATCTATGGCTACACCTTC	CASSLASGIYGYTF
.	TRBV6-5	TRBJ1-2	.	TGTGCCAGCAGTTACGGACAGTACAACTATGGCTACACCTTC	CASSYGQYNYGYTF
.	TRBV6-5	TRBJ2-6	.	TGTGCCAGCAGCCGGACCTTCTCTGGGGCCAACGTCCTGACTTTC	CASSRTFSGANVLTF
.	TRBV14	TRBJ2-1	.	TGTGCCAGCAGCCAAGGTCGGGTAACGAGTCAGGCCGGGCAGTTCTTC	CASSQGRVTSQAGQFF
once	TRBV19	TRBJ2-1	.	TGTGCCAGCGGGTGGTACAATGAGCAGTTCTTC	CASGWYNEQFF
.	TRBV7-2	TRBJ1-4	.	TGTGCCAGCAGCAACGGACAGTTCGCCGGCGAAAAACTGTTTTTT	CASSNGQFAGEKLFF
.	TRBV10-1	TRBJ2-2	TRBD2	TGCGCCAGCAGTGAGTCTCTAGCGGGGGCCTACACCGGGGAGCTGTTTTTT	CASSESLAGAYTGELFF
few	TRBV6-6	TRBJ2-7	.	TGTGCCAGCAGCCACGGTGGGGGCTACGAGCAGTACTTC	CASSHGGGYEQYF
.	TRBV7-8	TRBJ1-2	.	TGTGCCAGCAGCCCCCAGGGCCAGGGCGGCTACACCTTC	CASSPQGQGGYTF
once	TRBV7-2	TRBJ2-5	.	TGTGCCAGCAGCGCAGAGCCGTATGGGGGAGAGACCCAGTACTTC	CASSAEPYGGETQYF
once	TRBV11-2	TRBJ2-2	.	TGTGCCAGCAGCTTAGGTTTAAGCAGGCGGTGGGGGGAGCTGTTTTTT	CASSLGLSRRWGELFF
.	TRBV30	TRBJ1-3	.	TGTGCCTGGAGTGCCCCCGGACAGTACATTGGAAACACCATATATTTT	CAWSAPGQYIGNTIYF
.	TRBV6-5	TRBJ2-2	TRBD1	TGTGCCAGCAGTTACTCGCAGGGGGCGGGCACCGGGGAGCTGTTTTTT	CASSYSQGAGTGELFF
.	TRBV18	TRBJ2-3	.	TGTGCCAGCTCACCCCCCGTCACAGATACGCAGTATTTT	CASSPPVTDTQYF
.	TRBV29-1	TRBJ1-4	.	TGCAGCGTTGAATTGGCCTCTCTATTGGAGGGTGGGGAAAAACTGTTTTTT	CSVELASLLEGGEKLFF
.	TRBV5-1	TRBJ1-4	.	TGCGCCAGCGGCACGGGGGGGATTAATGAAAAACTGTTTTTT	CASGTGGINEKLFF
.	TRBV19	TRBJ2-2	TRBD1	TGTGCCAGTAGTTTACCGGGACAGGGTTCGGCCGGGGAGCTGTTTTTT	CASSLPGQGSAGELFF
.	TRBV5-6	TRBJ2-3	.	TGTGCCAGCAGCTTGGCCGGGCGGGGTCCGGATACGCAGTATTTT	CASSLAGRGPDTQYF
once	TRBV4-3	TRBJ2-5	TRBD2	TGCGCCAGCAGCCAAGGAACTAGCGGGGGGAAACAGACCCAGTACTTC	CASSQGTSGGKQTQYF
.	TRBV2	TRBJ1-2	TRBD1	TGTGCCAGCAGTGAACAGGGGGCTATCTATGGCTACACCTTC	CASSEQGAIYGYTF
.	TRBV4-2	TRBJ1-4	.	TGTGCCAGCAGCCAAGAGAGGAGGCGGGAGGCAACTAATGAAAAACTGTTTTTT	CASSQERRREATNEKLFF
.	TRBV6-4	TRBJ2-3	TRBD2	TGTGCCAGCAGTGACTCGGCGGGGGGGCCGGATACGCAGTATTTT	CASSDSAGGPDTQYF